The 25 T cell receptor beta chains below all came from one sample that was sequenced in a study of T cell responses to AZD1222 COVID-19 vaccine. The data were produced by immunoSEQ multiplex PCR, yet TCRdb's version contains in-frame clones alone and is incomplete. The table shows fewer than 150,000 clones, with approximately 85% occurring only once. Specimen: peripheral blood, collected on day 0 of AZD1222 vaccination. The receptors come from an adult in good health.

The CDR3 DNA is TGCGCCAGCAGCCAAGAAGGTTTAAGCATTCGGGGAATGGGGGCAGATACGCAGTATTTT. It encodes CASSQEGLSIRGMGADTQYF. This rearrangement joins TRBV4-3 to TRBJ2-3; tentatively, D is TRBD1 or TRBD2 (5 bases each). V was pared by 0 bases and J by 4 bases, with 26 bases between. This CDR3 is built from 20 residues. Germline-derived CDR1 and CDR2 are LGHNA and YSLEER.

The chain is built from TRBV6-9 and TRBJ2-2; D gene ambiguous. The ends were cut back, 2 bases at V and 1 base at J, with 2 bases in the middle. Germline V lookup: CDR1 MNHGY, CDR2 SVAAGI. The CDR3 is made up of 13 amino acids. CDR3 sequence reads: CASSYKNTGELFF. CDR3 sequence (DNA): TGTGCCAGCAGTTATAAGAACACCGGGGAGCTGTTTTTT.

This sequence joins TRBV3-1 (or the pseudogene TRBV3-2) and TRBJ2-7; 8 bases align to TRBD2. CDR1 and CDR2 (germline): LGHDT, YNNKEL (reference sequence). Trimming at V came to 7 bases and at J to 2 bases, leaving 10 bases not matched to a gene. This CDR3 contains 15 residues. The CDR3 DNA is TGTGCCAGCACCCCCGGGGGGGCCCCGACCTACGAGCAGTACTTC. As protein: CASTPGGAPTYEQYF.

This clone was seen a handful of times. J is TRBJ2-7 and V is TRBV7-9, with D unclear. This CDR3 is 14 amino acids long. Per the germline V gene, CDR1 is SEHNR and CDR2 is FQNEAQ (reference sequence). Trimming shortened V by 5 bases and J by 0 bases, and 11 bases separated the two germline ends. CDR3 DNA: TGTGCCAGCAGCCTAGACTGGAGCTCCTACGAGCAGTACTTC. It encodes CASSLDWSSYEQYF.

This clone appeared a few times. The chain carries TRBV27 and TRBJ1-6, with D possibly TRBD1 on 6 matching bases. This CDR3 comprises 15 residues. The germline V gene has CDR1 MNHEY and CDR2 SMNVEV (reference sequence). V was trimmed by 2 bases and J by 9 bases, leaving 14 bases between them. This chain's CDR3 is CASSLPQGMGSPLHF. CDR3 sequence (DNA): TGTGCCAGCAGTTTACCTCAGGGGATGGGTTCACCCCTCCACTTT.

CDR3 sequence (DNA): TGTGCCAGCAATCCGGACAGCTGGGATGAAAAACTGTTTTTT. Its protein product is CASNPDSWDEKLFF. The genes are TRBV6-5 and TRBJ1-4; a weak D match, TRBD1 (6 bases). The CDR3 extends over 14 amino acids. Germline CDR1 MNHEY, CDR2 SVGAGI. V lost 7 bases and J 6 bases, leaving 15 bases between the germline ends.

This sequence joins TRBV19 and TRBJ2-7; no clear D gene. This CDR3 comprises 14 residues. V was pared by 1 base and J by 0 bases, with 7 bases between. Germline CDR1 is LNHDA and CDR2 is SQIVND (reference sequence). CDR3 nucleotides: TGTGCCAGTAGTATAGGGTACGGCTCCTACGAGCAGTACTTC. It translates to CASSIGYGSYEQYF.

This clone was seen only once. J is TRBJ2-7 and V is TRBV6-5; D may be TRBD2 (5 bases). CDR1 is MNHEY and CDR2 is SVGAGI in the germline V gene. The CDR3 extends over 14 amino acids. Trimming pared 6 bases from V and 0 bases from J, leaving 12 bases between. For the CDR3, the DNA is TGTGCCAGCAGCAGGACGGGGAGCTCCTACGAGCAGTACTTC. Its protein is CASSRTGSSYEQYF.

V gene TRBV13 combines with J gene TRBJ1-1, with no clear D. There are 12 residues in the CDR3. Per germline, CDR1 PRHDT and CDR2 FYEKMQ (reference sequence). The germline V and J ends were trimmed by 0 bases and 8 bases, with 7 bases remaining between them. CDR3 DNA sequence: TGTGCCAGCAGCTTAGGAGGCAGGGAAGCTTTCTTT. It is translated as CASSLGGREAFF.

The chain combines TRBV6-1 with TRBJ2-1; D perhaps matches TRBD1 (5 bases). V lost 1 base and J lost 0, with 7 bases in between. Looked up from germline, CDR1 is MNHNS and CDR2 is SASEGT. The CDR3 is 15 amino acids. The chain's CDR3 is CASSEDRSSYNEQFF. The CDR3 DNA reads TGTGCCAGCAGTGAAGACAGGAGCTCCTACAATGAGCAGTTCTTC.

The gene calls are TRBV19 and TRBJ2-1; 8 bases match TRBD2. Trimming took 5 bases from V and 8 from J; bases not matched to a gene: 5. The CDR3 has 13 residues. From germline, CDR1 is LNHDA and CDR2 SQIVND (reference sequence). This CDR3 reads CASSSGGTDEQFF. The DNA for the CDR3 is TGTGCCAGTAGTTCGGGGGGGACCGATGAGCAGTTCTTC.

This chain joins TRBV9 and TRBJ1-4; TRBD1 agrees at 8 bases. Germline assignment: CDR1 SGDLS and CDR2 YYNGEE. The CDR3 is made up of 16 amino acids. Germline trimming cut 0 bases from V and 4 bases from J; bases unmatched to any gene: 5. CDR3 loop: CASSVGSGQGNEKLFF. Here the CDR3 DNA reads TGTGCCAGCAGCGTAGGCTCTGGACAGGGTAATGAAAAACTGTTTTTT. Full variable domain (remainder filled in from reference TRBV9 and TRBJ1-4): DSGVTQTPKHLITATGQRVTLRCSPRSGDLSVYWYQQSLDQGLQFLIQYYNGEERAKGNILERFSAQQFPDLHSELNLSSLELGDSALYFCASSVGSGQGNEKLFFGSGTQLSVL.

The chain joins TRBV19 to TRBJ1-1, with D unclear. The V end lost 2 bases, the J end lost 1 base, and 11 bases lay between the germline ends. The length of the CDR3 is 15 residues. Germline CDR1 LNHDA, CDR2 SQIVND (reference sequence). The CDR3 reads CASSIPADWNTEAFF. CDR3 in DNA: TGTGCCAGTAGTATACCAGCGGACTGGAACACTGAAGCTTTCTTT.

The rearrangement joins TRBV6-2 or TRBV6-3 to TRBJ2-1; the D is unclear. V was cut by 0 bases and J by 9 bases, with 15 bases left in between. This CDR3 is built from 15 residues. Germline V gene sequence: CDR1 MNHEY, CDR2 SVGEGT. Here the CDR3 reads CASSYSSVWASEQFF. The CDR3 coding sequence is TGTGCCAGCAGTTACTCCTCAGTATGGGCTTCTGAGCAGTTCTTC.

The chain couples TRBV5-1 to TRBJ2-3; TRBD2 is a possible D gene (5 bases). The CDR3 sequence is 15 residues long. Germline CDR1 is SGHRS and CDR2 is YFSETQ. Trimming removed 5 bases from V and 3 bases from J, with 16 bases in between. The CDR3 sequence: CASRLKGRETDTQYF. CDR3 coding DNA: TGCGCCAGCAGATTGAAGGGAAGGGAGACAGATACGCAGTATTTT.

The genes are TRBV5-6 and TRBJ1-2; D not certain. This CDR3 contains 16 residues. Trimming cost V 2 bases and J 0 bases, with 14 bases left between them. CDR1 and CDR2 from the germline V gene are SGHDT and YYEEEE. The CDR3 reads CASSLVGRGPNYGYTF. In DNA, the CDR3 is TGTGCCAGCAGCTTAGTGGGGAGAGGGCCTAACTATGGCTACACCTTC.

This clone was seen only a few times. The gene calls are TRBV6-1 and TRBJ2-7, with D hard to call. Germline V gene data show CDR1 as MNHNS and CDR2 as SASEGT. The CDR3 totals 13 residues. Trimming took 2 bases from V and 4 from J, leaving 9 bases between them. The CDR3 loop is CASSEIAEYEQYF. In DNA, the CDR3 is TGTGCCAGCAGTGAAATTGCCGAATACGAGCAGTACTTC.

The CDR3 reads CASRTGQGQPLHF. In DNA, the CDR3 is TGTGCCAGCAGAACGGGACAGGGGCAACCCCTCCACTTT. The rearrangement uses TRBV6-4 and TRBJ1-6, with 10 bases fitting TRBD1. There are 13 residues in the CDR3. V lost 6 bases to trimming and J lost 12 bases; unmatched junction nucleotides: 5. Germline V lookup: CDR1 MRHNA, CDR2 SNTAGT.

The chain is built from TRBV4-1 and TRBJ2-7; TRBD2 matches at 8 bases. Germline loops: CDR1 MGHRA, CDR2 YSYEKL. This CDR3 region has 16 residues. Trimming removed 1 base from V and 4 bases from J; junction bases left unmatched: 9. CDR3 protein: CASSQVFAGGAYEQYF. DNA for the CDR3: TGCGCCAGCAGCCAAGTATTTGCGGGGGGTGCGTACGAGCAGTACTTC.

The V call is TRBV7-9, the J call TRBJ2-2; unclear D gene. Germline lookup yields CDR1 SEHNR and CDR2 FQNEAQ (reference sequence). The CDR3 is 13 residues long. Trimming left V 10 bases short and J 1 base short, with 10 bases between. The DNA for the CDR3 is TGTGCCACCCTCTACGGGAACACCGGGGAGCTGTTTTTT. Encoded protein: CATLYGNTGELFF.

This chain links TRBV5-6 with TRBJ1-1; no clear D gene. V lost 1 base and J lost 1, with 8 bases in between. Germline V lookup: CDR1 SGHDT, CDR2 YYEEEE. This CDR3 has 14 amino acids. CDR3: CASSLLHQNTEAFF. In DNA, the CDR3 is TGTGCCAGCAGCTTGTTACACCAGAACACTGAAGCTTTCTTT.

The J gene is TRBJ1-5, the V gene TRBV19; D is ambiguous. The germline V and J ends were trimmed by 5 bases and 9 bases, with 20 bases remaining between them. This CDR3 has 15 amino acids. Per germline, CDR1 LNHDA and CDR2 SQIVND (reference sequence). CDR3 in amino acids: CASSLPTRLMTPQHF. CDR3 coding DNA: TGTGCCAGTAGTCTCCCGACAAGGCTTATGACGCCCCAGCATTTT. The full variable domain, in which reference TRBV19 and TRBJ1-5 provide the parts outside the CDR3, is DGGITQSPKYLFRKEGQNVTLSCEQNLNHDAMYWYRQDPGQGLRLIYYSQIVNDFQKGDIAEGYSVSREKKESFPLTVTSAQKNPTAFYLCASSLPTRLMTPQHFGDGTRLSIL.

The gene calls are TRBV6-5 and TRBJ2-5, with 7 positions matching TRBD1. V shed 7 bases and J 2 bases; nucleotides not matched to a gene: 7. Germline CDR1 MNHEY, CDR2 SVGAGI. The CDR3 totals 14 residues. The CDR3 DNA reads as TGTGCCAGCAACCCGGGGACAGCGCAAGAGACCCAGTACTTC. Translated: CASNPGTAQETQYF.

The chain combines TRBV11-3 with TRBJ2-2, with D perhaps TRBD1 or TRBD2 (6 bases each). Germline CDR1 and CDR2: SGHNT and YENEEA. This CDR3 comprises 16 residues. The germline V and J ends were trimmed by 7 bases and 3 bases, with 18 bases remaining between them. The CDR3 region is CASKGGQGTDTGELFF. The DNA of the CDR3 is TGTGCCAGCAAAGGGGGGCAGGGGACTGACACCGGGGAGCTGTTTTTT. The whole variable domain, remainder taken from reference TRBV11-3 and TRBJ2-2, is EAGVVQSPRYKIIEKKQPVAFWCNPISGHNTLYWYLQNLGQGPELLIRYENEEAVDDSQLPKDRFSAERLKGVDSTLKIQPAELGDSAVYLCASKGGQGTDTGELFFGEGSRLTVL.

This clone has only one observation. V gene TRBV5-6 combines with J gene TRBJ1-5; TRBD1 might be the D (6 bases). In germline, CDR1 is SGHDT, CDR2 YYEEEE. The CDR3 has 16 residues. V dropped 0 bases and J dropped 2 bases, with 12 bases sitting between them. CDR3 in DNA: TGTGCCAGCAGCTTGGACGCCAGGGGTGGCAATCAGCCCCAGCATTTT. Amino acid sequence: CASSLDARGGNQPQHF.